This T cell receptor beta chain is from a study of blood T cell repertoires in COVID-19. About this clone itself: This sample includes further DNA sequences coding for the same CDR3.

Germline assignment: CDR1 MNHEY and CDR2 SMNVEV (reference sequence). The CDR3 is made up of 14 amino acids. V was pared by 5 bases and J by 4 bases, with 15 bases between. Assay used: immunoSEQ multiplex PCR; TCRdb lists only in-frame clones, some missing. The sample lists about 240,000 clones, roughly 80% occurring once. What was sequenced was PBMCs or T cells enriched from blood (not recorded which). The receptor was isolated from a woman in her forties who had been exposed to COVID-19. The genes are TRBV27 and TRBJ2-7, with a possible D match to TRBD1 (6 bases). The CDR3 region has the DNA TGTGCCAGCAGTCTAGGTGGACAGACATACGAGCAGTACTTC. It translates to CASSLGGQTYEQYF.